This passage covers 16 T cell receptor beta chains from one sample sequenced in a study of cytomegalovirus exposure and HLA in healthy donors. The PCR contained 60 Vbeta and 13 Jbeta primers. Profiling relied on immunoSEQ multiplex PCR, and the TCRdb table lists in-frame clones only, not all of them. The sample yields 85,000 to 90,000 clones, approximately 72% seen once. Material for sequencing was PBMCs. The receptor set was obtained from a man aged 30 to 45 in good health and CMV-seropositive.

V is TRBV5-1 and J is TRBJ2-7; D is possibly TRBD2 (5 bases). The ends were cut back, 5 bases at V and 2 bases at J, with 14 bases in the middle. Germline CDR1 is SGHRS and CDR2 is YFSETQ. The CDR3 contains 14 residues. The CDR3 DNA follows: TGCGCCAGCAGGTACGGGGTTGGGACCTACGAGCAGTACTTC. Its protein is CASRYGVGTYEQYF.

The chain couples TRBV5-6 to TRBJ2-2; tentatively, D is TRBD1 (5 bases). The CDR3 is made up of 12 amino acids. Germline CDR1 SGHDT, CDR2 YYEEEE. Between the trimmed V and J ends, which lost 4 bases and 5 bases, there was a span of 6 bases. In DNA form, the CDR3 reads TGTGCCAGCAGCCAGGGAACCGGGGAGCTGTTTTTT. Protein sequence: CASSQGTGELFF.

This clone was detected only once. This rearrangement joins TRBV29-1 to TRBJ2-1; a possible D gene is TRBD2 (5 bases). Trimming pared 8 bases from V and 1 base from J, leaving 24 bases between. The CDR3 spans 17 residues. CDR1 is SQVTM and CDR2 is ANQGSEA in the germline V gene. In nucleotides, the CDR3 is TGCAGCCACGGTACACATGAGGGTTCCCTATCCTACAATGAGCAGTTCTTC. This encodes CSHGTHEGSLSYNEQFF.

This clone showed up just once. The rearrangement joins TRBV5-1 to TRBJ2-2, with a tentative D call TRBD1 (6 bases). Germline V gene sequence: CDR1 SGHRS, CDR2 YFSETQ. V was shortened by 5 bases and J by 4 bases, with 21 bases between the two germline ends. This CDR3 region has 17 residues. The CDR3 spells CASRPYNAGVGTGELFF. DNA of the CDR3: TGCGCCAGCAGGCCCTACAATGCAGGGGTCGGCACCGGGGAGCTGTTTTTT.

The chain recombines TRBV9 with TRBJ2-5; 8 bases match TRBD2. CDR3 length: 14 residues. The ends lost 3 bases at V and 1 base at J; junction bases unmatched: 2. Germline CDR1 and CDR2: SGDLS and YYNGEE. CDR3 sequence reads: CASSDTSGQETQYF. CDR3 DNA sequence: TGTGCCAGCAGCGATACTAGCGGCCAAGAGACCCAGTACTTC.

This clone was found a few times. Mismatch with germline at one junction end may stem from a read error. The chain joins TRBV7-7 to TRBJ2-2; no clear D gene. This CDR3 comprises 15 residues. Germline CDR1 reads SSHAT; CDR2 reads FNYEAQ (reference sequence). CDR3 nucleotide sequence: TGTGCTAGCAGCTTAGCCACGGCGAACACCGGGGAGCTGTTTTTT. Protein: CASSLATANTGELFF.

The V and J genes are TRBV5-8 and TRBJ1-5, with TRBD1 matching 7 bases. CDR1 SGHTS and CDR2 YDEGEE come from the germline V gene. Trimming cost V 1 base and J 6 bases; bases outside gene matches: 13. The CDR3 sequence is 17 residues long. This CDR3 reads CASSLLTGHFGGQPQHF. The CDR3 DNA follows: TGTGCCAGCAGCTTGTTGACAGGGCATTTTGGCGGTCAGCCCCAGCATTTT. Full variable domain (remainder filled in from reference TRBV5-8 and TRBJ1-5): EAGVTQSPTHLIKTRGQQATLRCSPISGHTSVYWYQQALGLGLQFLLWYDEGEERNRGNFPPRFSGRQFPNYSSELNVNALELEDSALYLCASSLLTGHFGGQPQHFGDGTRLSIL.

This chain joins TRBV7-2 and TRBJ2-7, with D perhaps TRBD1 (6 bases). This CDR3 has 13 amino acids. The V gene's germline CDR1 is SGHTA and CDR2 FQGNSA. V was clipped by 4 bases and J by 1 base, with 8 bases between them. CDR3 amino acids: CASSYRASYEQYF. CDR3 coding DNA: TGTGCCAGCAGCTACAGGGCATCCTACGAGCAGTACTTC.

This clone showed up just a few times. The chain combines TRBV4-1 with TRBJ2-7, with TRBD1 as a possible D gene (7 bases). Trimming left V 1 base short and J 5 bases short, with 12 bases between. The germline V gene has CDR1 MGHRA and CDR2 YSYEKL. The CDR3 extends over 14 amino acids. The CDR3 nucleotides are TGCGCCAGCAGCCAAGGACAGGGCGGGGACGAGCAGTACTTC. Encoded protein: CASSQGQGGDEQYF.

J is TRBJ1-5 and V is TRBV2; a weak D match, TRBD1 (6 bases). The CDR3 is 12 residues long. V was cut by 7 bases and J by 4 bases, with 8 bases left in between. Germline V lookup: CDR1 SNHLY, CDR2 FYNNEI. The CDR3 is CASTQGNQPQHF. The DNA for the CDR3 is TGTGCCAGCACCCAGGGGAATCAGCCCCAGCATTTT.

This clone has a single count. The rearrangement joins TRBV6-1 to TRBJ1-2; TRBD1 might be the D (6 bases). CDR1 is MNHNS and CDR2 is SASEGT in the germline V gene. The CDR3 extends over 14 amino acids. Trimming left V 2 bases short and J 9 bases short, with 16 bases between. The CDR3 protein is CASSERGQSRRYTF. Written as DNA, the CDR3 is TGTGCCAGCAGTGAAAGAGGACAGAGCCGACGCTACACCTTC.

The V call is TRBV6-1, the J call TRBJ1-5, with 7 bases identical to TRBD1. CDR3 length: 15 amino acids. The junction had 6 bases not matched to a gene; V was cut back by 1 base and J by 6 bases. Germline CDR1 and CDR2: MNHNS and SASEGT. The CDR3 is CASSEGDRAGQPQHF. DNA of the CDR3: TGTGCCAGCAGTGAAGGTGACAGGGCTGGTCAGCCCCAGCATTTT.

The table lists this clone with a few counts. J is TRBJ1-5 and V is TRBV4-1; D not certain. CDR1 and CDR2 (germline): MGHRA, YSYEKL. Trimming removed 0 bases from V and 4 bases from J, with 13 bases in between. The CDR3 contains 16 residues. CDR3 nucleotide sequence: TGCGCCAGCAGCCAAGAAGGGCCGGGGATAAATCAGCCCCAGCATTTT. It codes for CASSQEGPGINQPQHF.

The rearrangement uses TRBV11-1 and TRBJ1-2; 8 bases agree with TRBD1. Germline CDR1 reads SGHAT; CDR2 reads FQDESV (reference sequence). CDR3 length equals 13 residues. V was clipped by 5 bases and J by 6 bases; unmatched bases: 5. The CDR3 region has the DNA TGTGCCAGCAGCAGTCAGGGGGCGGATGGCTACACCTTC. This gives the protein CASSSQGADGYTF. The entire variable domain, with the rest obtained from reference TRBV11-1 and TRBJ1-2, is as follows: EAEVAQSPRYKITEKSQAVAFWCDPISGHATLYWYRQILGQGPELLVQFQDESVVDDSQLPKDRFSAERLKGVDSTLKIQPAELGDSAMYLCASSSQGADGYTFGSGTRLTVV.

The chain uses TRBV27 and TRBJ1-2; tentatively, D is TRBD1 (5 bases). The CDR3 runs 11 residues. The germline V and J ends were trimmed by 10 bases and 8 bases, with 14 bases remaining between them. CDR1 and CDR2 (germline): MNHEY, SMNVEV (reference sequence). The CDR3 DNA follows: TGTGCCACCTGGTGGGGCAACGGCTACACCTTC. This encodes CATWWGNGYTF.

This chain links TRBV7-9 with TRBJ2-2, with no clear D. Between the trimmed V and J ends, which lost 5 bases and 5 bases, there was a span of 18 bases. CDR1 and CDR2 from the germline V gene are SEHNR and FQNEAQ (reference sequence). The CDR3 consists of 16 residues. The CDR3 sequence: CASSPQESSRTGELFF. The CDR3 DNA is TGTGCCAGCAGCCCACAAGAGAGTTCGAGGACCGGGGAGCTGTTTTTT.